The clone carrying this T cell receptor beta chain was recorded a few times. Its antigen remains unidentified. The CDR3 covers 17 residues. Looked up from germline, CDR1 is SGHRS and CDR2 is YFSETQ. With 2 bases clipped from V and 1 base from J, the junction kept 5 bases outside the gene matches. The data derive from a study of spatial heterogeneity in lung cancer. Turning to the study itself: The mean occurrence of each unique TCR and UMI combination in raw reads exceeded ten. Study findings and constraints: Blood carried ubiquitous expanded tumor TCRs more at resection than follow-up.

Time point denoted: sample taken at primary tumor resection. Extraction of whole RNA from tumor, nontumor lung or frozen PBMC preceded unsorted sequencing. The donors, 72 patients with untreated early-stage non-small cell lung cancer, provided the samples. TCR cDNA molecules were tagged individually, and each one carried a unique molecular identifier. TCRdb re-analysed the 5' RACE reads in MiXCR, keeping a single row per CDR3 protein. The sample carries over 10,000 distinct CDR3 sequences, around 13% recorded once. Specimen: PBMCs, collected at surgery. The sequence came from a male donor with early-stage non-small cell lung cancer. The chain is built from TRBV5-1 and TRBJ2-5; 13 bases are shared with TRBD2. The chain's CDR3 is CASSFVGLAGPQETQYF. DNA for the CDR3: TGCGCCAGCAGCTTCGTGGGACTAGCGGGGCCCCAAGAGACCCAGTACTTC.